One sample yielded the 18 T cell receptor beta chains listed below, sequenced in a study of T cells after yellow fever vaccination. TCRdb re-derived calls from the 5' RACE reads in MiXCR, one entry per CDR3 protein. The table shows about 340,000 distinct CDR3 sequences, with approximately 4% occurring only once. Sequenced material: PBMCs, taken 5 days after the yellow fever booster vaccination. The receptors shown here come from a man aged 18 to 30 who received the YFV17D yellow fever vaccine.

This clonotype showed up many times. CDR3 sequence: CASSPDPGQGGEKLFF. The CDR3 coding sequence is TGCGCCAGCAGCCCAGATCCGGGACAGGGCGGCGAAAAACTGTTTTTT. The chain carries TRBV4-3 and TRBJ1-4; 9 bases are shared with TRBD1. V lost 4 bases, J lost 8 bases, and 11 bases stayed unmatched. This CDR3 contains 16 residues. Germline values: CDR1 LGHNA, CDR2 YSLEER.

V usage is TRBV4-1 and J usage is TRBJ2-1, with 9 nucleotides matching TRBD1. Unmatched junction bases numbered 16, after V lost 7 bases and J lost 6 bases. The CDR3 totals 17 residues. Looked up from germline, CDR1 is MGHRA and CDR2 is YSYEKL. The CDR3 sequence: CASNSQFPGTGSNEQFF. In DNA, the CDR3 is TGCGCCAGCAACAGCCAATTTCCCGGGACAGGGAGCAATGAGCAGTTCTTC.

The chain couples TRBV7-2 to TRBJ2-5, with a weak D call TRBD1 (5 bases). With 7 bases removed from V and 4 bases from J, the gap between germline ends came to 13 bases. CDR3 length equals 13 residues. Germline loops: CDR1 SGHTA, CDR2 FQGNSA. This CDR3 is CASTSWGGETQYF. The CDR3 DNA follows: TGTGCCAGCACCTCTTGGGGCGGAGAGACCCAGTACTTC.

Only a few counts were recorded for this clonotype. The chain employs TRBV27 and TRBJ2-7, with 7 nucleotides matching TRBD1. V was pared by 6 bases and J by 0 bases, with 8 bases of the junction left unmatched. CDR1 and CDR2 from the germline V gene are MNHEY and SMNVEV (reference sequence). The CDR3 extends over 15 amino acids. CDR3 residues: CASRPWTGDSYEQYV. The CDR3 nucleotides read TGTGCCAGCAGGCCATGGACAGGAGACTCCTACGAGCAGTACGTC.

The gene calls are TRBV20-1 and TRBJ1-3; no definite D call. Looked up from germline, CDR1 is DFQATT and CDR2 is SNEGSKA (reference sequence). The CDR3 runs to 16 residues. Trimming left V 5 bases short and J 1 base short, with 18 bases between. CDR3 protein: CSAPPLGGLSGNTIYF. CDR3 nucleotide sequence: TGCAGTGCTCCACCCCTGGGTGGGTTGTCTGGAAACACCATATATTTT.

There are a few counts of this clonotype. The rearrangement uses TRBV2 and TRBJ2-1; possible D gene TRBD2, 5 bases. Trimming left V 6 bases short and J 8 bases short, with 8 bases between. The CDR3 contains 11 residues. CDR1 SNHLY and CDR2 FYNNEI come from the germline V gene. The CDR3 protein is CASRKEDEQFF. The CDR3 DNA follows: TGTGCCAGCAGGAAGGAGGATGAGCAGTTCTTC.

This clonotype was counted ten times or more. The chain employs TRBV29-1 and TRBJ2-7; D assignment may be TRBD1 or TRBD2 (5 bases each). Looked up from germline, CDR1 is SQVTM and CDR2 is ANQGSEA. Trimming removed 4 bases at V and 3 bases at J, with 16 bases between. The CDR3 contains 14 residues. As DNA, the CDR3 is TGCAGCGTTGTCGCTATCGGGGCCAACTACGAGCAGTACTTC. Translating gives CSVVAIGANYEQYF.

This clonotype has only a few counts. The chain employs TRBV12-3 or TRBV12-4 and TRBJ1-2, with a weak D call TRBD1 (6 bases). Trimming took off 5 bases at V and 4 bases at J, with 8 bases between the two ends. This CDR3 comprises 12 residues. CDR3 region: CASSVGGYGYTF. CDR3 nucleotide sequence: TGTGCCAGCAGTGTAGGGGGCTATGGCTACACCTTC.

This clonotype was counted only a few times. This chain links TRBV4-1 with TRBJ2-7, with TRBD1 identical over 7 bases. After removal of 2 bases from V and 5 bases from J, the junction contained 6 bases not matched to a gene. The germline gives CDR1 MGHRA, CDR2 YSYEKL. This CDR3 has 14 amino acids. CDR3 nucleotide sequence: TGCGCCAGCAGCCAACTGACCAGGGGGAACGAGCAGTACTTC. Translated, it gives CASSQLTRGNEQYF.

This clonotype was counted many times. The rearrangement joins TRBV6-2 or TRBV6-3 to TRBJ2-7, with unresolved D. Trimming removed 8 bases from V and 3 bases from J, with 8 bases in between. The CDR3 extends over 11 amino acids. CDR1 MNHEY and CDR2 SVGEGT come from the germline V gene. CDR3 sequence reads: CASVRGYEQYF. In DNA, the CDR3 is TGTGCCAGCGTAAGAGGCTACGAGCAGTACTTC.

Ten or more counts support this clonotype. The chain combines TRBV5-1 with TRBJ2-2; 10 nucleotides line up with TRBD1. V was pared by 5 bases and J by 7 bases, with 5 bases of the junction left unmatched. The germline gives CDR1 SGHRS, CDR2 YFSETQ. This CDR3 has 14 amino acids. CDR3: CASRGQGVDGELFF. As DNA, the CDR3 is TGCGCCAGCAGAGGACAGGGGGTTGACGGGGAGCTGTTTTTT. Variable domain in full (rest from reference TRBV5-1 and TRBJ2-2): KAGVTQTPRYLIKTRGQQVTLSCSPISGHRSVSWYQQTPGQGLQFLFEYFSETQRNKGNFPGRFSGRQFSNSRSEMNVSTLELGDSALYLCASRGQGVDGELFFGEGSRLTVL.

This clonotype has a handful of counts. The CDR3 bases are TGCAGTGCTAGAGGGGCGGACAGGGAAGAGCCCCAGCATTTT. Encoded protein: CSARGADREEPQHF. The chain joins TRBV20-1 to TRBJ1-5, with 8 bases matching TRBD1. V lost 1 base and J lost 8; bases outside the gene matches: 7. The CDR3 consists of 14 residues. Germline loops: CDR1 DFQATT, CDR2 SNEGSKA (reference sequence).

This chain connects TRBV12-3 or TRBV12-4 to TRBJ2-2; 10 bases line up with TRBD1. This CDR3 has 15 amino acids. Losses at the gene ends were 6 bases for V and 8 bases for J; bases not matched to a gene: 9. CDR3 sequence: CASSPRQGALGELFF. The CDR3 DNA reads as TGTGCCAGCAGCCCCCGACAGGGGGCGCTTGGGGAGCTGTTTTTT.

This clonotype was observed at least ten times. CDR3 in amino acids: CSARTGKGTGELFF. DNA for the CDR3: TGCAGTGCGAGGACAGGGAAGGGCACCGGGGAGCTGTTTTTT. V usage is TRBV20-1 and J usage is TRBJ2-2, with 8 bases lining up with TRBD1. The trim removed 6 bases at V and 4 bases at J, leaving 7 bases unmatched. Germline V CDR1 and CDR2: DFQATT, SNEGSKA (reference sequence). CDR3 length: 14 residues.

This clonotype was seen at least ten times. The chain couples TRBV19 to TRBJ2-7, with TRBD1 matching over 9 bases. The CDR3 has 15 amino acids. Germline loops: CDR1 LNHDA, CDR2 SQIVND (reference sequence). J was trimmed by 4 bases and V by 6 bases; bases with no gene match: 10. CDR3 DNA: TGTGCCAGTAGCGCGGGACAGGGTCTGGGATACGAGCAGTACTTC. Protein: CASSAGQGLGYEQYF. The full variable domain, rest sourced from reference TRBV19 and TRBJ2-7, is DGGITQSPKYLFRKEGQNVTLSCEQNLNHDAMYWYRQDPGQGLRLIYYSQIVNDFQKGDIAEGYSVSREKKESFPLTVTSAQKNPTAFYLCASSAGQGLGYEQYFGPGTRLTVT.

This clonotype was recorded many times. V and J are TRBV20-1 and TRBJ2-7; 7 bases are a match to TRBD1. This CDR3 has 13 amino acids. Germline-derived CDR1 and CDR2 are DFQATT and SNEGSKA (reference sequence). J lost 2 bases, V lost 4 bases, and 5 bases had no gene match. The CDR3 here is CSATRGWAYEQYF. As DNA, the CDR3 is TGCAGTGCTACCAGGGGGTGGGCCTACGAGCAGTACTTC.

The rearrangement uses TRBV28 and TRBJ2-3, with TRBD2 as a possible D gene (5 bases). Trimming stripped 2 bases from V and 0 bases from J, with 12 bases between. This CDR3 contains 16 residues. Germline V gene data show CDR1 as MDHEN and CDR2 as SYDVKM. The CDR3 protein is CASSLVRGDSTDTQYF. DNA for the CDR3: TGTGCCAGCAGTTTAGTCCGGGGAGATAGCACAGATACGCAGTATTTT. Full variable domain (rest looked up from reference TRBV28 and TRBJ2-3): DVKVTQSSRYLVKRTGEKVFLECVQDMDHENMFWYRQDPGLGLRLIYFSYDVKMKEKGDIPEGYSVSREKKERFSLILESASTNQTSMYLCASSLVRGDSTDTQYFGPGTRLTVL.

A few counts support this clonotype. The J gene is TRBJ1-1, the V gene TRBV6-2 or TRBV6-3; no definite D call. Trimming took off 6 bases at V and 1 base at J, with 12 bases between the two ends. Germline V gene data show CDR1 as MNHEY and CDR2 as SVGEGT. CDR3 size: 14 residues. The CDR3 loop reads CASRPAEANTEAFF. CDR3 bases: TGTGCCAGCAGACCCGCGGAGGCGAACACTGAAGCTTTCTTT.